Below are 27 T cell receptor beta chains sequenced from a single sample in a study of vaccination effects on CD4 cells after COVID-19. Generated by immunoSEQ multiplex PCR, the TCRdb table keeps only in-frame clones and is missing some. The sample carries some 70,000 clones, over 75% recorded once. Cultured cells yielded isolated CD4+ T cells after nine to ten days. Subjects were given two BNT162b2 or mRNA-1273 vaccine doses. For these receptors, no antigen is known. This specimen consisted of CD4+ T cells from PBMCs cultured without peptide, obtained after COVID-19 vaccination. These receptors all stem from a human donor who received a COVID-19 vaccine.

The chain recombines TRBV10-1 with TRBJ2-3; D might be TRBD2 (5 bases). Germline CDR1 and CDR2: WNHNN and SYGVQD (reference sequence). The CDR3 is 15 amino acids. V lost 3 bases and J 3 bases, leaving 13 bases between the germline ends. The CDR3, as DNA: TGCGCCAGCAGTGATCAGAGGGTCAGGACAGATACGCAGTATTTT. Residues: CASSDQRVRTDTQYF.

CDR3 nucleotide sequence: TGTGCCAGGGGGGGGGACAGGGTCGGCGATACGCAGTATTTT. This codes for CARGGDRVGDTQYF. The chain combines TRBV6-5 with TRBJ2-3; 9 bases agree with TRBD1. This CDR3 is built from 14 residues. Germline V gene sequence: CDR1 MNHEY, CDR2 SVGAGI. Trimming removed 9 bases from V and 6 bases from J; junction bases left unmatched: 10.

The chain is built from TRBV29-1 and TRBJ1-1, with D maybe TRBD1 (5 bases). Trimming removed 7 bases at V and 5 bases at J, with 14 bases between. The CDR3 is 12 amino acids. Germline V gene sequence: CDR1 SQVTM, CDR2 ANQGSEA. In nucleotides, the CDR3 is TGCAGCGCTAGCCGGGGGGTTACTGAAGCTTTCTTT. Protein: CSASRGVTEAFF.

The V gene is TRBV12-5, the J gene TRBJ1-5; D remains unclear. The germline V gene encodes CDR1 LGHNT and CDR2 FRNRAP. There are 15 residues in the CDR3. Deletions cut 1 base from V and 4 bases from J, with 11 bases between. The CDR3 reads CASGLALPPNQPQHF. The CDR3 DNA sequence: TGTGCTAGTGGTTTGGCCCTACCTCCAAATCAGCCCCAGCATTTT.

V is TRBV19 and J is TRBJ2-2; D is unclear. The CDR3 totals 14 residues. Germline CDR1 and CDR2: LNHDA and SQIVND (reference sequence). V lost 8 bases and J 5 bases, leaving 15 bases between the germline ends. The CDR3 bases are TGTGCCAGTTTTACCGGGTCCCTGACCGGGGAGCTGTTTTTT. Translation gives CASFTGSLTGELFF. The variable domain in full, with the rest retrieved from reference TRBV19 and TRBJ2-2, is DGGITQSPKYLFRKEGQNVTLSCEQNLNHDAMYWYRQDPGQGLRLIYYSQIVNDFQKGDIAEGYSVSREKKESFPLTVTSAQKNPTAFYLCASFTGSLTGELFFGEGSRLTVL.

This clone was detected only once. V gene TRBV2 combines with J gene TRBJ1-2; D gene ambiguous. Germline V lookup: CDR1 SNHLY, CDR2 FYNNEI. Trimming pared 7 bases from V and 1 base from J, leaving 16 bases between. This CDR3 has 15 amino acids. In DNA form, the CDR3 reads TGTGCCAGCATCCTCCAGGACCTAATTAACTATGGCTACACCTTC. It translates to CASILQDLINYGYTF. The full variable domain, completed using reference TRBV2 and TRBJ1-2, is EPEVTQTPSHQVTQMGQEVILRCVPISNHLYFYWYRQILGQKVEFLVSFYNNEISEKSEIFDDQFSVERPDGSNFTLKIRSTKLEDSAMYFCASILQDLINYGYTFGSGTRLTVV.

The genes are TRBV3-1 (or the pseudogene TRBV3-2) and TRBJ1-4, with D possibly being TRBD1 (5 bases). The germline V gene encodes CDR1 LGHDT and CDR2 YNNKEL (reference sequence). The V and J ends lost 0 bases and 4 bases respectively, with 12 bases between them. The CDR3 consists of 16 residues. CDR3 coding DNA: TGTGCCAGCAGCCAAGACTGGGCAGGGCGTAATGAAAAACTGTTTTTT. It encodes CASSQDWAGRNEKLFF.

V is TRBV5-6 and J is TRBJ2-5; a possible D gene is TRBD1 (6 bases). The ends were cut back, 4 bases at V and 2 bases at J, with 18 bases in the middle. This CDR3 has 16 residues. Per the germline V gene, CDR1 is SGHDT and CDR2 is YYEEEE. The DNA for the CDR3 is TGTGCCAGCAGCCCGTTCCAGAGCACAGGGCAAGAGACCCAGTACTTC. Translated: CASSPFQSTGQETQYF.

V usage is TRBV14 and J usage is TRBJ1-1; no definite D call. Germline values: CDR1 SGHDN, CDR2 FVKESK. Trimming removed 2 bases from V and 0 bases from J, with 4 bases in between. The CDR3 extends over 13 amino acids. CDR3 sequence reads: CASSQQVNTEAFF. DNA for the CDR3: TGTGCCAGCAGCCAACAGGTGAACACTGAAGCTTTCTTT. The variable domain in full, with the rest retrieved from reference TRBV14 and TRBJ1-1, is EAGVTQFPSHSVIEKGQTVTLRCDPISGHDNLYWYRRVMGKEIKFLLHFVKESKQDESGMPNNRFLAERTGGTYSTLKVQPAELEDSGVYFCASSQQVNTEAFFGQGTRLTVV.

The rearrangement uses TRBV4-2 and TRBJ2-7; D possibly corresponds to TRBD2 (6 bases). The CDR3 sequence is 17 residues long. Germline lookup yields CDR1 LGHNA and CDR2 YNFKEQ. The germline V and J ends were trimmed by 0 bases and 2 bases, with 17 bases remaining between them. CDR3 residues: CASSQDIGPSVTYEQYV. CDR3 nucleotides: TGTGCCAGCAGCCAAGATATCGGACCTAGCGTAACCTACGAGCAGTACGTC.

This clone came up a few times. The chain joins TRBV7-9 to TRBJ1-1, with no clear D. This CDR3 comprises 16 residues. CDR1 and CDR2 (germline): SEHNR, FQNEAQ (reference sequence). The V gene lost 4 bases and the J gene lost 1 base, with 16 bases spanning the gap. The CDR3 sequence: CASSWIRTVTNTEAFF. The CDR3 DNA is TGTGCCAGCAGCTGGATTCGGACGGTGACGAACACTGAAGCTTTCTTT.

V gene TRBV12-5 combines with J gene TRBJ1-4; possibly TRBD1 for D (6 bases). The ends were cut back, 7 bases at V and 3 bases at J, with 24 bases in the middle. Germline CDR1 and CDR2: LGHNT and FRNRAP. The CDR3 consists of 18 residues. CDR3 loop: CASAIGKTGNFANEKLFF. In nucleotides, the CDR3 is TGTGCTAGTGCCATTGGGAAGACAGGAAACTTCGCTAATGAAAAACTGTTTTTT.

This chain joins TRBV5-1 and TRBJ1-1; 8 nucleotides align to TRBD1. The CDR3 sequence is 13 residues long. With 4 bases clipped from V and 5 bases from J, the junction kept 4 bases outside the gene matches. Germline CDR1 reads SGHRS; CDR2 reads YFSETQ. CDR3 DNA: TGCGCCAGCAGCAACGGACAGGGAACTGAAGCTTTCTTT. Translation: CASSNGQGTEAFF.

This chain uses TRBV5-5 with TRBJ1-2; D call uncertain. The CDR3 loop spans 15 amino acids. V was clipped by 1 base and J by 6 bases, with 16 bases between them. Looked up from germline, CDR1 is SGHKS and CDR2 is YYEKEE (reference sequence). The CDR3 reads CASSLRADLWDGYTF. As DNA, the CDR3 is TGTGCCAGCAGCTTGAGGGCGGACTTGTGGGATGGCTACACCTTC.

This sequence joins TRBV7-9 and TRBJ2-3; 8 bases are a match to TRBD1. The CDR3 extends over 15 amino acids. CDR1 and CDR2 from the germline V gene are SEHNR and FQNEAQ (reference sequence). J lost 1 base, V lost 0 bases, and 0 bases had no gene match. Here the CDR3 reads CASSLAGQGTDTQYF. The CDR3 DNA reads as TGTGCCAGCAGCTTAGCGGGACAGGGCACAGATACGCAGTATTTT.

The genes are TRBV10-2 and TRBJ2-2; unclear D gene. In germline, CDR1 is WSHSY, CDR2 SAAADI. This CDR3 is 14 amino acids long. Trimming pared 5 bases from V and 0 bases from J, leaving 7 bases between. CDR3 region: CASSQYSNTGELFF. Here the CDR3 DNA reads TGCGCCAGCAGTCAATACTCGAACACCGGGGAGCTGTTTTTT.

This chain joins TRBV9 and TRBJ1-2; D unresolved. Germline CDR1 reads SGDLS; CDR2 reads YYNGEE. V was cut by 3 bases and J by 2 bases, with 5 bases left in between. This CDR3 contains 12 residues. The CDR3 nucleotides are TGTGCCAGCAGCGGCGAAAACTATGGCTACACCTTC. Translated, it gives CASSGENYGYTF.

This chain uses TRBV6-6 with TRBJ2-5, with 14 bases that match TRBD2. The length of the CDR3 is 18 residues. Germline CDR1 is MNHNY and CDR2 is SVGAGI (reference sequence). The J segment lost 3 bases and the V segment lost 5 bases, leaving 11 bases of the junction unmatched. The CDR3 DNA reads TGTGCCAGCAGTGGATCAGGCACGGGACTAGCGGGGGAAGAGACCCAGTACTTC. Translating gives CASSGSGTGLAGEETQYF.

This sequence joins TRBV7-3 and TRBJ2-3; D perhaps matches TRBD2 (6 bases). Per germline, CDR1 SGHTA and CDR2 FQGTGA. V was clipped by 1 base and J by 2 bases, with 10 bases between them. The CDR3 extends over 15 amino acids. The chain's CDR3 is CASSLMGLLTDTQYF. In DNA, the CDR3 is TGTGCCAGCAGCTTAATGGGACTCCTCACAGATACGCAGTATTTT.

The chain joins TRBV7-3 to TRBJ2-5, with 8 nucleotides matching TRBD2. This CDR3 has 14 residues. The junction had 5 bases not matched to a gene; V was cut back by 5 bases and J by 3 bases. Germline CDR1 SGHTA, CDR2 FQGTGA. The DNA of the CDR3 is TGTGCCAGCAGCAGTAGCGGGGCGGAAGAGACCCAGTACTTC. It encodes CASSSSGAEETQYF.

The sample holds a few counts of this clone. This rearrangement joins TRBV7-3 to TRBJ2-2; tentatively, D is TRBD1 (5 bases). The CDR3 has 14 amino acids. Between the trimmed V and J ends, which lost 7 bases and 1 base, there was a span of 10 bases. The V gene's germline CDR1 is SGHTA and CDR2 FQGTGA. CDR3 residues: CASTADRNTGELFF. CDR3 coding DNA: TGTGCCAGCACCGCAGACAGGAACACCGGGGAGCTGTTTTTT.

The genes are TRBV2 and TRBJ1-1; D is unresolved. Germline V gene data show CDR1 as SNHLY and CDR2 as FYNNEI. Trimming shortened V by 2 bases and J by 1 base, and 8 bases separated the two germline ends. This CDR3 comprises 14 residues. This CDR3 is CASSETSPNTEAFF. Here the CDR3 DNA reads TGTGCCAGCAGTGAAACCTCCCCGAACACTGAAGCTTTCTTT.

This chain joins TRBV9 and TRBJ2-2; the match to TRBD2 covers 10 bases. Germline assignment: CDR1 SGDLS and CDR2 YYNGEE. The V gene end was trimmed by 4 bases and the J gene end by 5 bases; junction bases not matched to a gene: 5. The CDR3 runs 15 residues. The CDR3 DNA is TGTGCCAGCAGCTTGGGACTAGCGTCAACCGGGGAGCTGTTTTTT. Protein: CASSLGLASTGELFF.

This clone was detected only once. This chain connects TRBV5-1 to TRBJ2-2; D might be TRBD2 (5 bases). Trimming cost V 6 bases and J 3 bases, with 12 bases left between them. In germline, CDR1 is SGHRS, CDR2 YFSETQ. CDR3 length: 14 residues. The CDR3 loop reads CASKVRADTGELFF. For the CDR3, the DNA is TGCGCCAGCAAGGTCAGAGCGGACACCGGGGAGCTGTTTTTT.

V is TRBV24-1 and J is TRBJ2-3, with TRBD2 identical over 9 bases. CDR1 is KGHDR and CDR2 is SFDVKD in the germline V gene. Trimming cost V 7 bases and J 2 bases; bases outside gene matches: 6. The CDR3 covers 15 residues. For the CDR3, the DNA is TGTGCCACCAGGGATCCTAGCGGGGCCACAGATACGCAGTATTTT. The encoded protein is CATRDPSGATDTQYF.

The chain uses TRBV28 and TRBJ1-2; TRBD1 matches 9 bases. Germline CDR1 is MDHEN and CDR2 is SYDVKM. V gave up 3 bases and J gave up 8 bases; unmatched junction bases: 7. This CDR3 is 14 amino acids long. DNA for the CDR3: TGTGCCAGCAGTTTGCTACAGGGGGCAGGCGGCTACACCTTC. This sequence encodes CASSLLQGAGGYTF.

V is TRBV18 and J is TRBJ2-7; D is perhaps TRBD1 (5 bases). The germline gives CDR1 KGHSH, CDR2 LQKENI. The CDR3 totals 13 residues. Trimming left V 5 bases short and J 3 bases short, with 11 bases between. CDR3 sequence reads: CASSEYDSYEQYV. The CDR3 DNA is TGTGCCAGCTCAGAATACGACAGCTACGAGCAGTACGTC.